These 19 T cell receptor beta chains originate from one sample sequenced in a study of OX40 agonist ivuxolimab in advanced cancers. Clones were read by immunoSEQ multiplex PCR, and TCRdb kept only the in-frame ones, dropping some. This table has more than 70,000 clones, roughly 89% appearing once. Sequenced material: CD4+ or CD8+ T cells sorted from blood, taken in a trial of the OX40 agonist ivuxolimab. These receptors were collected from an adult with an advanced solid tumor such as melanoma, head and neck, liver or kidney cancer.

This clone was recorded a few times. This chain's CDR3 is CASSLALEKLFF. The CDR3 nucleotides are TGTGCCAGCAGCTTAGCCCTGGAGAAACTGTTTTTT. The chain uses TRBV7-9 and TRBJ1-4, with D hard to call. This CDR3 is built from 12 residues. Germline V CDR1 and CDR2: SEHNR, FQNEAQ (reference sequence). The V and J ends lost 0 bases and 11 bases respectively, with 7 bases between them.

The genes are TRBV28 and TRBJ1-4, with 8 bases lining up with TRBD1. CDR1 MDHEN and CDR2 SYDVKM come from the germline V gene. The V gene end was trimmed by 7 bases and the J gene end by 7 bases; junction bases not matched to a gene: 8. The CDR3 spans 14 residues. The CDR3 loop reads CASNTQGAGEKLFF. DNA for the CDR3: TGTGCCAGCAATACCCAGGGGGCGGGTGAAAAACTGTTTTTT. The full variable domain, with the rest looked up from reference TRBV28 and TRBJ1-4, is DVKVTQSSRYLVKRTGEKVFLECVQDMDHENMFWYRQDPGLGLRLIYFSYDVKMKEKGDIPEGYSVSREKKERFSLILESASTNQTSMYLCASNTQGAGEKLFFGSGTQLSVL.

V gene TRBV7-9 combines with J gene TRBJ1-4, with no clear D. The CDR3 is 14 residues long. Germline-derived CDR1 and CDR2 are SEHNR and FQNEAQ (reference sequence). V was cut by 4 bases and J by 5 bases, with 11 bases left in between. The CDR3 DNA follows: TGTGCCAGCAGCTCGGGCCCGCGGAATGAAAAACTGTTTTTT. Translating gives CASSSGPRNEKLFF. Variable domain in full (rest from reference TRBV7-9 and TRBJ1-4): DTGVSQNPRHKITKRGQNVTFRCDPISEHNRLYWYRQTLGQGPEFLTYFQNEAQLEKSRLLSDRFSAERPKGSFSTLEIQRTEQGDSAMYLCASSSGPRNEKLFFGSGTQLSVL.

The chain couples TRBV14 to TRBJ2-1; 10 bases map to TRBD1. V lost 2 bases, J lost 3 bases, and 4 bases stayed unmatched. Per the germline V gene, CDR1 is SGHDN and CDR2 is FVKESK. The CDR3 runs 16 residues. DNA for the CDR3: TGTGCCAGCAGCCAAACGACAGGGGGCTTCTACAATGAGCAGTTCTTC. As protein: CASSQTTGGFYNEQFF.

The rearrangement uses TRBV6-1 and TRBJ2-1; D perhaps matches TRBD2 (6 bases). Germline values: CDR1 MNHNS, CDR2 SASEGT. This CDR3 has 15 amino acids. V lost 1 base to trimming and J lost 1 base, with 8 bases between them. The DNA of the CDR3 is TGTGCCAGCAGTGAAGAGGCGGGGTCCTACAATGAGCAGTTCTTC. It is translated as CASSEEAGSYNEQFF.

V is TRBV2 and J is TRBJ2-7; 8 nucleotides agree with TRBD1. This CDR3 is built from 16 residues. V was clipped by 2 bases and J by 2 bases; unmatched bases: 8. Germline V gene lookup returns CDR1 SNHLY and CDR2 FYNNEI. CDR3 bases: TGTGCCAGCAGTGAATGGCTGGCAGGGGGCCCCTACGAGCAGTACTTC. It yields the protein CASSEWLAGGPYEQYF. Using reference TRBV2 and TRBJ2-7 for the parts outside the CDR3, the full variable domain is EPEVTQTPSHQVTQMGQEVILRCVPISNHLYFYWYRQILGQKVEFLVSFYNNEISEKSEIFDDQFSVERPDGSNFTLKIRSTKLEDSAMYFCASSEWLAGGPYEQYFGPGTRLTVT.

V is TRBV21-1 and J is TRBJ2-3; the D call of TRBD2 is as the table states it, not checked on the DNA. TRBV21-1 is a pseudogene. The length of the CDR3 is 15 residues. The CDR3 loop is CASTMAGTTTDTQYF. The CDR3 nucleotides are TGTGCCAGCACCATGGCCGGGACTACCACAGATACGCAGTATTTT.

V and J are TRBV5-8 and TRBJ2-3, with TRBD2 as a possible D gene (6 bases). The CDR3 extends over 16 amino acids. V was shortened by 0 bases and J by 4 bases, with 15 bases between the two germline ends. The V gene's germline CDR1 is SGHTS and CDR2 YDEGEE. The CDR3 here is CASSLGTGVRADTQYF. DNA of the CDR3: TGTGCCAGCAGCTTGGGAACGGGGGTGAGGGCAGATACGCAGTATTTT.

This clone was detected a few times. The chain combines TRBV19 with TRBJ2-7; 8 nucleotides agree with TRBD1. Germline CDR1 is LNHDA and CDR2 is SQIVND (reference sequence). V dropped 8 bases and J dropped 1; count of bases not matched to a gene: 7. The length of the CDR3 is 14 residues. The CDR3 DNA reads TGTGCCAGTGGGGACAGGTGGGATTCCTACGAGCAGTACTTC. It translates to CASGDRWDSYEQYF.

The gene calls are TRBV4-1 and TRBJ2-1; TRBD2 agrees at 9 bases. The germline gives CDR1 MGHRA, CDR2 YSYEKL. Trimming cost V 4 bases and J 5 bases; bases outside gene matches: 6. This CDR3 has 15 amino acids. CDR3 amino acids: CASSLRLAENNEQFF. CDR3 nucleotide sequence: TGCGCCAGCAGCCTCAGACTAGCGGAAAACAATGAGCAGTTCTTC.

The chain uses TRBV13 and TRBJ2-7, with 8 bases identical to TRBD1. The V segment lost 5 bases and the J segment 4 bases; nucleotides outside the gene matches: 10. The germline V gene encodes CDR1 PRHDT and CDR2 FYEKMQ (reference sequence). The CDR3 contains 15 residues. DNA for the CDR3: TGTGCCAGCAGCAAGACCGGGACAGGCTTTTACGAGCAGTACTTC. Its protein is CASSKTGTGFYEQYF.

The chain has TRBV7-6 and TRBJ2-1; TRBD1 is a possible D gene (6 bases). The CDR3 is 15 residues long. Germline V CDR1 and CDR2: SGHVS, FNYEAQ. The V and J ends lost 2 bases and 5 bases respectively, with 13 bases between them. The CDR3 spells CASSLTGPWDNEQFF. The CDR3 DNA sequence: TGTGCCAGCAGCTTAACAGGGCCTTGGGACAATGAGCAGTTCTTC.

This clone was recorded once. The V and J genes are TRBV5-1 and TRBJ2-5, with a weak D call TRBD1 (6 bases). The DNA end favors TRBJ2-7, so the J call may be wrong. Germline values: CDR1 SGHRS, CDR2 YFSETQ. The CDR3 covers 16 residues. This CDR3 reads CASSGATGSGSYEQYF. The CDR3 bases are TGCGCCAGCAGCGGGGCGACAGGATCCGGATCCTACGAGCAGTACTTC.

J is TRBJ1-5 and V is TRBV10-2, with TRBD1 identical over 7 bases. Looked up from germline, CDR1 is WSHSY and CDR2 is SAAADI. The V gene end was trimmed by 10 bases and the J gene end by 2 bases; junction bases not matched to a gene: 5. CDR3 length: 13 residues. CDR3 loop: CATTGQRNQPQHF. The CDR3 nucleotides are TGCGCCACCACGGGACAGCGCAATCAGCCCCAGCATTTT.

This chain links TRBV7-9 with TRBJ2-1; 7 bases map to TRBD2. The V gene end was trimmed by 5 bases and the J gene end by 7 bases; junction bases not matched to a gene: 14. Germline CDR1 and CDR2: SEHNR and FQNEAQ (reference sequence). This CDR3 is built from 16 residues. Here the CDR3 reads CASSLRGGSLMNEQFF. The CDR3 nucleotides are TGTGCCAGCAGCCTCCGGGGAGGGTCCCTGATGAATGAGCAGTTCTTC.

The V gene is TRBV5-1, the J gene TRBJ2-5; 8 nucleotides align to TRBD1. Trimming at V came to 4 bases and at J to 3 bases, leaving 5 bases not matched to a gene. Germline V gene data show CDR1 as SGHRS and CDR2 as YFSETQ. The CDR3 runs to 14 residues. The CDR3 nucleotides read TGCGCCAGCAGCCCGGGGGACAGGAAAGAGACCCAGTACTTC. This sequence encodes CASSPGDRKETQYF. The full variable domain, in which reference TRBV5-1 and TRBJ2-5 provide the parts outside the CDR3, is KAGVTQTPRYLIKTRGQQVTLSCSPISGHRSVSWYQQTPGQGLQFLFEYFSETQRNKGNFPGRFSGRQFSNSRSEMNVSTLELGDSALYLCASSPGDRKETQYFGPGTRLLVL.

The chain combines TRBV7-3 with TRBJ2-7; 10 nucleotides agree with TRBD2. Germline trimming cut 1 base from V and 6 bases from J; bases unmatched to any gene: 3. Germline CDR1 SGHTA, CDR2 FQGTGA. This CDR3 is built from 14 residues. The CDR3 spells CASSLKLAGGEQYF. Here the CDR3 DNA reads TGTGCCAGCAGCTTAAAATTAGCGGGAGGCGAGCAGTACTTC.

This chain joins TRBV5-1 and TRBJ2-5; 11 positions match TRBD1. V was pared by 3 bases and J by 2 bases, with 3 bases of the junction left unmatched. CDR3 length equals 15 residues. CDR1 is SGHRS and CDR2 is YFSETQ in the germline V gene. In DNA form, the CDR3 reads TGCGCCAGCAGCTACGGGACAGGGGGGCAAGAGACCCAGTACTTC. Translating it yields CASSYGTGGQETQYF.

As DNA, the CDR3 is TGTGCCAGCAGCTCGGAATCTCGGACGCAGTATTTT. Protein product: CASSSESRTQYF. The rearrangement links TRBV11-3 to TRBJ2-3; no definite D call. CDR1 is SGHNT and CDR2 is YENEEA in the germline V gene. The CDR3 has 12 amino acids. V was trimmed by 4 bases and J by 9 bases, leaving 11 bases between them.